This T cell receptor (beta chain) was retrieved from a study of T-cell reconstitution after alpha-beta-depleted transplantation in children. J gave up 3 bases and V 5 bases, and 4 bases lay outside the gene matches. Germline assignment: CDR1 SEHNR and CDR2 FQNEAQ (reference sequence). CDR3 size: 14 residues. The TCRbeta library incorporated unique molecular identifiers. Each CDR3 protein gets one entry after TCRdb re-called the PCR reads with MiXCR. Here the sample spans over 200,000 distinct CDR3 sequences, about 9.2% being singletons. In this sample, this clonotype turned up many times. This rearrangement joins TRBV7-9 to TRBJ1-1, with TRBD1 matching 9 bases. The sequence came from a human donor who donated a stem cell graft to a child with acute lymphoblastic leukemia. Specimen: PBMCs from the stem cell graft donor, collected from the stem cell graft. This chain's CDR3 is CASSPRQGDTEAFF. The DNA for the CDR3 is TGTGCCAGCAGCCCCCGACAGGGGGACACTGAAGCTTTCTTT.